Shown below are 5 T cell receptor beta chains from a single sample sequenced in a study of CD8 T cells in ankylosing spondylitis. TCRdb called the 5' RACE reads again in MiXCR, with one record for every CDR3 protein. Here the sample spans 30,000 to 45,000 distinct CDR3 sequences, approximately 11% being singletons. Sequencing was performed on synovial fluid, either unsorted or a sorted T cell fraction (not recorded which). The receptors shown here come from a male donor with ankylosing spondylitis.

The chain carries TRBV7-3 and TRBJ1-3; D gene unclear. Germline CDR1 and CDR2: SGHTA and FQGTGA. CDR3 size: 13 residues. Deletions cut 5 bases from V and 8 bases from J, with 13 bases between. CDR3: CASSTGPEDTIYF. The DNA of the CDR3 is TGTGCCAGCAGCACCGGACCCGAGGACACCATATATTTT.

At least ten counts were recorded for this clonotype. The CDR3 sequence: CASSPGTHYNEQFF. The CDR3 bases are TGTGCCAGCAGTCCCGGGACTCACTACAATGAGCAGTTCTTC. The chain uses TRBV7-9 and TRBJ2-1, with D perhaps TRBD2 (6 bases). Germline V gives CDR1 SEHNR, CDR2 FQNEAQ (reference sequence). The CDR3 extends over 14 amino acids. V lost 6 bases, J lost 3 bases, and 12 bases lay in between.

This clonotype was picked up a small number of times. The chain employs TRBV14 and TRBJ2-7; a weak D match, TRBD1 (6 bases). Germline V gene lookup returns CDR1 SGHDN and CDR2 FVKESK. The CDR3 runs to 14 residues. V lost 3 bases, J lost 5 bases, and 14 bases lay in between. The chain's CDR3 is CASSHLGTIHEQYF. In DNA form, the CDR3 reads TGTGCCAGCAGCCACCTCGGGACAATCCACGAGCAGTACTTC.

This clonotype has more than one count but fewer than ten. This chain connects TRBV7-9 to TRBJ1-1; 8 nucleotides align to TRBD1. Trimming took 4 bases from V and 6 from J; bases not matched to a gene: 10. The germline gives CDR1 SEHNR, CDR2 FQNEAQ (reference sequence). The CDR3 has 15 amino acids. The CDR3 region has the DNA TGTGCCAGCAGCTCAACTGACAGGGGCGCCTCTGAAGCTTTCTTT. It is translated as CASSSTDRGASEAFF.

The CDR3 loop is CASSLYPQGGQPQHF. CDR3 sequence (DNA): TGTGCCAGCAGCTTATACCCACAGGGGGGCCAGCCCCAGCATTTT. The chain uses TRBV7-8 and TRBJ1-5; 8 positions match TRBD1. The germline V gene has CDR1 SGHVS and CDR2 FQNEAQ. V shed 2 bases, J shed 7 bases, and the junction held 7 bases outside the gene matches. CDR3 length: 15 residues.